The rows below give T cell receptor beta chains drawn from one sample of a study of shared clonotypes between healthy human individuals. Method: immunoSEQ multiplex PCR; TCRdb's copy keeps in-frame clones and lacks some. This sample has about 2.4 million clones, with 93% found just once. The sequencing sample was made of naive CD4+ T cells from PBMCs. The source is a man between 18 and 35 years old in good health. Some clones in this sample may be carry-over from other donors' samples. Each CDR3 is given with its conserved first and last residue. The D gene is left open where the match is weak. The size field is filled for only some rows; it gives once, few, many or a size class.

j_gene: TRBJ2-1; v_gene: TRBV7-2; d_gene: TRBD2; abundance: .; CDR3aa: CASSYAPLAGIPHEQFF; CDR3nt: TGTGCCAGCAGCTACGCTCCACTAGCGGGAATCCCCCATGAGCAGTTCTTC
j_gene: TRBJ2-1; v_gene: TRBV5-1; d_gene: TRBD2; abundance: .; CDR3aa: CASSLSSGSSGEQFF; CDR3nt: TGCGCCAGCAGCTTATCTAGCGGGAGTTCGGGAGAGCAGTTCTTC
j_gene: TRBJ2-1; v_gene: TRBV5-4; d_gene: .; abundance: .; CDR3aa: CASSLGQNRNEQFF; CDR3nt: TGTGCCAGCAGCTTGGGCCAGAACCGGAATGAGCAGTTCTTC
j_gene: TRBJ1-5; v_gene: TRBV11-2; d_gene: .; abundance: once; CDR3aa: CASSFGGNQPQHF; CDR3nt: TGTGCCAGCAGCTTTGGCGGGAATCAGCCCCAGCATTTT
j_gene: TRBJ2-2; v_gene: TRBV27; d_gene: .; abundance: .; CDR3aa: CASSLTPLAGAGELFF; CDR3nt: TGTGCCAGCAGTTTGACCCCCCTAGCAGGCGCCGGGGAGCTGTTTTTT
j_gene: TRBJ2-1; v_gene: TRBV19; d_gene: .; abundance: .; CDR3aa: CASRGLASSSYNEQFF; CDR3nt: TGTGCCAGTAGGGGACTTGCCTCATCCTCCTACAATGAGCAGTTCTTC
j_gene: TRBJ1-3; v_gene: TRBV30; d_gene: .; abundance: .; CDR3aa: CAWSPLGGTIYF; CDR3nt: TGTGCCTGGAGTCCCCTAGGTGGCACCATATATTTT
j_gene: TRBJ1-1; v_gene: TRBV6-5; d_gene: .; abundance: .; CDR3aa: CASSLNRVNTEAFF; CDR3nt: TGTGCCAGCAGTTTAAACAGGGTGAACACTGAAGCTTTCTTT
j_gene: TRBJ1-1; v_gene: TRBV5-6; d_gene: .; abundance: .; CDR3aa: CASSSLWNTEAFF; CDR3nt: TGTGCCAGCAGCTCGTTATGGAACACTGAAGCTTTCTTT
j_gene: TRBJ2-7; v_gene: TRBV7-8; d_gene: .; abundance: .; CDR3aa: CASSYGGGGAYEQYF; CDR3nt: TGTGCCAGCAGCTACGGAGGCGGAGGGGCCTACGAGCAGTACTTC
j_gene: TRBJ1-1; v_gene: TRBV18; d_gene: .; abundance: .; CDR3aa: CASSPGAEAFF; CDR3nt: TGTGCCAGCTCCCCCGGGGCTGAAGCTTTCTTT
j_gene: TRBJ2-7; v_gene: TRBV18; d_gene: .; abundance: .; CDR3aa: CASSPLSSYEQYF; CDR3nt: TGTGCCAGCTCACCTTTGAGCTCCTACGAGCAGTACTTC
j_gene: TRBJ2-3; v_gene: TRBV28; d_gene: TRBD2; abundance: .; CDR3aa: CASSLQTSGSTDTQYF; CDR3nt: TGTGCCAGCAGTTTACAGACTAGCGGAAGCACAGATACGCAGTATTTT
j_gene: TRBJ1-4; v_gene: TRBV30; d_gene: TRBD1; abundance: .; CDR3aa: CAWSRDRLFEDEKLFF; CDR3nt: TGTGCCTGGAGCCGGGACAGGCTTTTTGAGGATGAAAAACTGTTTTTT
j_gene: TRBJ1-1; v_gene: TRBV6-5; d_gene: .; abundance: .; CDR3aa: CASSDRRTTEAFF; CDR3nt: TGTGCCAGCAGCGATCGACGGACCACTGAAGCTTTCTTT
j_gene: TRBJ2-1; v_gene: TRBV18; d_gene: .; abundance: .; CDR3aa: CASSRLSDGTPQFF; CDR3nt: TGTGCCAGCTCACGACTATCCGACGGAACTCCGCAGTTCTTC